This TCR beta chain was found in a study of molecular identifiers for immune sequencing clone quantification. Study conclusions and caveats: Clones carrying above 20 RNA copies accounted for over 98% of effector molecules, under 1% in naive cells.

This clonotype occurred many times. Its antigen is unknown. This CDR3 region has 15 residues. V lost 5 bases and J lost 7; bases outside the gene matches: 10. From germline, CDR1 is SEHNR and CDR2 FQNEAQ (reference sequence). Each CDR3 protein gets one entry after TCRdb re-called the PCR reads with MiXCR. The sample contains about 320,000 distinct CDR3 sequences, 20% to 25% of which appear only once. The rearrangement links TRBV7-9 to TRBJ2-1, with 8 bases aligning to TRBD2. This clonotype was obtained from a human donor in good health. Some libraries in this study had Jurkat cell RNA spiked in. The sequenced material came from naive CD8+ T cells from blood, with Jurkat cell RNA spiked in. Subset in this sample: FACS-sorted CD8+CD4-CCR7+CD45RA+ naive T cells. The CDR3 DNA reads TGTGCCAGCAGCGATTTGGGGACTAGAGCGAATGAGCAGTTCTTC. Translating it yields CASSDLGTRANEQFF.